This entry concerns a single T cell receptor (beta chain). Its specific antigen is unknown. The input lacks base qualities; no much larger clone sits a single base away. The CDR3 spans 13 residues, from the cysteine through the phenylalanine. Kept here is only the CDR3 DNA, which spans 39 bases and is read in frame from base 1. V loses 1 base of germline sequence and J loses 7 bases, and the interval between the two ends is 11 bases. According to the germline V gene (reference sequence), CDR1 reads GTSNPN and CDR2 reads SVGIG. The sample is drawn from a study of cytomegalovirus exposure and HLA in healthy donors (dated by TCRdb to 2015 to 2018). Context from the whole study: According to an earlier analysis of 450 to 650 of the donors, 150 million to 200 million T cells yielded approximately 120 million unique TCR beta sequences and approximately 280 Gb of sequence data. An early release that covered about 600 HLA-typed donors contained around 330 gigabases of sequencing data and some 87 million unique TCR sequences. Of the roughly 400 genotyped donors, 81% fell in the genetic ancestry cluster associated with self-reported Caucasian donors. The study aimed to test whether signatures of past pathogen exposure could be identified by cataloging public T cell receptors. Using immunosequencing, the study profiled T cell repertoires from about 620 subjects and related those repertoires to cytomegalovirus serostatus. Along with the roughly 670-subject first cohort, a separate validation cohort of over a hundred different subjects was used. The study combined high-throughput TCR immunosequencing, statistical association of individual TCRs with disease status, and machine learning to predict cytomegalovirus infection status. A later analysis re-examined previously published TCR beta repertoires from about 670 donors and added high-resolution HLA genotyping to investigate patterns of TCR occurrence. The later analysis used no new phenotypic data to find candidate immune exposures, relying instead on TCR beta sequences and their occurrence across donors. In an earlier analysis of a few hundred of the donors, high-throughput TCR beta sequencing was used to judge whether each TCR beta V gene segment behaved as functional or pseudogenic. Alongside the repertoire data, information on donor age, sex, ethnicity and CMV serostatus was compiled. Genome-wide SNP genotypes for about 60% of the 666 donors were used in a later genetic analysis, which treated that subset as a discovery cohort. All discovery cohort repertoires had been generated on a single sequencing platform. HLA typing included class I and class II loci at four-digit resolution. Typing coverage varied by locus: 629-630 donors for A, B, C, DRB1 and DQB1; more than 500 for DQA1; some 610 for DPA1; around 490 for DPB1. A handful of DR-DQ haplotypes were handled as single units for association and clustering because linkage in the cohort was strong. Across some 400 genotyped donors of the cohort, an average of roughly 230,000 unique TCR beta nucleotide sequences per donor were sequenced, and about a sixth of those sequences were non-productive.

The protocol used for the library was the immunoSEQ multiplex PCR assay. For the multiplex PCR, a mixture combining 60 forward primers for TCR Vbeta segments and 13 reverse primers for TCR Jbeta segments was used. The CDR3 region of rearranged TCR beta genes was amplified from genomic DNA by a multiplex PCR assay. The Illumina HiSeq System was used to sequence the amplified TCR beta libraries as 87-base-pair reads. On the authors' methods: A later analysis counted about 80 million unique TCR beta chains across the 550 to 800 repertoires, and roughly 10 million of these chains were shared by at least two donors. A nearest-neighbor algorithm error-corrected the raw reads and collapsed the reads into unique sequences, merging closely related sequences to remove PCR and sequencing errors. To assign V, D and J gene segments, CDR3 sequences were aligned to IMGT reference sequences. For a sequence to be retained, a match of at least six nucleotides was required to both a V gene segment and a J gene segment. Rearrangements were classified as productive when the CDR3 lacked stop codons and remained in frame with V and J, and all other rearrangements were classified as non-productive. Following IMGT convention, CDR3 was defined as the stretch from the second conserved V-encoded cysteine to the conserved J-encoded phenylalanine. Sequences without an unambiguous match to a single V gene segment were excluded from the earlier analysis of several hundred of the donors. An earlier analysis of a few hundred of the donors called V segments functional above 56.7% productive rearrangements and segregating when the between-donor standard deviation exceeded 5%. A statistical classification framework was developed to diagnose cytomegalovirus status using the catalog of TCR beta chain sequences. V and J gene assignment, in a later analysis, came from comparing TCR nucleotide sequences with IMGT/GENE-DB human TR gene sequences. The TCRdist pipeline was used in a later analysis to assign CDR3 sequences and most-parsimonious VDJ recombination scenarios. In a later analysis, each TCR beta chain was defined by its CDR3 amino acid sequence together with its V-gene family, and reads without a unique V-gene family were excluded. As a way to deal with suspected cross-contamination and a sequencing artifact, a later analysis dropped hundreds of nucleotide sequences that were highly shared and had low generation probability. In a later analysis, a clonal expansion index was calculated for each public chain from normalized within-repertoire ranks of inferred template counts. A later analysis computed generation probabilities with a VDJ recombination model fitted to out-of-frame rearrangements, and checked the results against IGoR. Hypergeometric tests were used in a later analysis to score TCR-TCR, TCR-HLA and TCR-CMV co-occurrence, with a repertoire-size bias correction applied to the TCR pairs. To estimate false discovery rates, a later analysis permuted the HLA or CMV assignments 20 times. In a later analysis, co-occurring TCRs were grouped with DBSCAN, and TCRdist sequence similarity was added when clustering was performed within HLA-allele-positive subsets. Co-occurrence clustering excluded repertoires with fewer than 30,000 or more than 120,000 public chains, plus five with anomalous nucleotide sharing. The clones in this table, taken by TCRdb from immuneACCESS, are in-frame only. Not every clone is retained; where verified, under half of the shortfall comes from an unresolved V gene, and the cause of the rest is unknown. The V and J calls and clone size are taken from that table; D and trimming were inferred from the DNA. This sample comprises tens of thousands of clones, 55% to 85% of them detected only once. Clones ranked in the top ten supply roughly 10% of the sample.

In total, just over 650 healthy bone marrow donors made up the cohort. At the time of sampling, all cohort members were nominally healthy, though unrecorded immune exposures were likely present. The donor tested CMV seropositive and was one of the 289 seropositive cohort members. Each donor provided a peripheral blood sample, and peripheral blood mononuclear cells were used for TCR beta sequencing. The Qiagen DNeasy Blood Extraction Kit was used to extract genomic DNA from the blood cell samples. Summary of the overall study and its limitations: A further reported finding was that TCR beta sequences accurately predicted the HLA-A and HLA-B alleles for most subjects in the first cohort. Strong co-occurrence of HLA alleles, especially DR and DQ, made assigning TCR associations to individual alleles difficult. Compared with the roughly 670-donor mean, donors in an Asian-associated ancestry cluster had fewer N-insertions in productive TCRs, according to a later genetic analysis. The authors suggested that the approach could potentially be extended to other disease states and immunological phenotypes. A later analysis associated 15,000 or so TCR beta sequences with specific HLA alleles at a false discovery rate of 0.05. The classifier was reported to diagnose cytomegalovirus status with high specificity and sensitivity in both the original and validation cohorts. A few of the identified cytomegalovirus-associated TCR beta chains were confirmed in vitro to be specific for cytomegalovirus antigens. A group of highly shared sequence variants was considered likely to be a technical artifact of the sequencing pipeline. Because HLA typing was missing for some donors at each locus, association tests included only the typed subset. The study listed 150 to 200 TCR beta chains as associated with cytomegalovirus. Some IMGT-functional V segments, including TRBV6-2 and TRBV6-3, could not be distinguished by the 87-base-pair reads and were therefore excluded. In a later analysis, most CMV-associated TCR beta chains were found to appear HLA-restricted, with HLA associations seemingly driven largely by CMV exposure. The presence/absence analyses assumed that sequencing depth was roughly uniform across donors, and that assumption may not be true. In an earlier analysis of 500 to 650 of the donors, most TCR beta V segments appeared in productive rearrangements about 87% or about 30% of the time, broadly matching IMGT annotations. A later analysis found that HLA-associated TCR beta chains were more clonally expanded and had lower generation probabilities than equally common non-associated chains. V-gene and J-gene trimming of TCR beta chains was associated with a missense DCLRE1C variant in a later genetic analysis, and the association was replicated in an independent cohort. For the cohort, immune exposure information was limited to CMV serostatus. Correlated functional status among segregating V segments might be attributable to linkage disequilibrium, but an unknown experimental factor could not be ruled out. According to a later analysis, TCR association rates differed among HLA loci, with DRB1 alleles showing the most associated TCRs and HLA-C alleles showing the fewest. In this cohort, only TCR beta chains were sequenced, and detectable features were limited by the absence of alpha or paired-chain data. Because counts were too low, roughly 18 rarely observed V segments, including chromosome 9 orphons, were left out of the earlier analysis of some 600 of the donors. Most TCR sequences were seen in very few donors, while some public TCRs were found in many individuals. In a later analysis, several top co-occurrence clusters were reported to appear linked to parvovirus B19, influenza, CMV and Epstein-Barr virus.

The rearrangement combines TRBV30 with TRBJ1-5; 5 matching bases give a weak D call of TRBD1. This TCR came from a woman aged 40 to 55 in good health and CMV-seropositive. Sequenced: PBMCs. CDR3 protein: CAWSGSGRQPQHF. The nucleotide sequence is TGTGCCTGGAGTGGGTCAGGGCGGCAGCCCCAGCATTTT.